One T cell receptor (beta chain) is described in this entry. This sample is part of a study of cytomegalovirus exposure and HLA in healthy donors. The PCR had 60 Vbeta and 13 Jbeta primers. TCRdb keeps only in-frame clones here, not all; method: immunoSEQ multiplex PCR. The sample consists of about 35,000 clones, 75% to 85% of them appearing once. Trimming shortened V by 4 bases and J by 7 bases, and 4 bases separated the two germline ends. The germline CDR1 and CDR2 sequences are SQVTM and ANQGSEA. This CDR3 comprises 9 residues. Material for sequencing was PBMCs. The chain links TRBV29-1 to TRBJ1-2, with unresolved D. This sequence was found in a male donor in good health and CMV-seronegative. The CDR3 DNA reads TGCAGCGTTGCGAGTGGCTACACCTTC. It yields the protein CSVASGYTF.